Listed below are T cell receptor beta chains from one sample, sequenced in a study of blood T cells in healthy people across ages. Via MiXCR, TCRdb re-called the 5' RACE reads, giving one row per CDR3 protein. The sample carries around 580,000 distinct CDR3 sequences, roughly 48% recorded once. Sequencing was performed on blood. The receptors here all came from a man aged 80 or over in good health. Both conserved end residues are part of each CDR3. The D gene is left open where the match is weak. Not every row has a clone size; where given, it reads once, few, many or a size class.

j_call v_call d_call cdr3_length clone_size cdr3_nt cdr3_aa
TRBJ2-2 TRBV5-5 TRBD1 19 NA TGTGCCAGCAGATTCTCCCCCCGAACAGGGGGTTCGAACACCGGGGAGCTGTTTTTT CASRFSPRTGGSNTGELFF
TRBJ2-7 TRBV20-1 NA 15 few TGCAGTGCTACCCCGCCGGGGCGGGACGCCTACGAGCAGTACTTC CSATPPGRDAYEQYF
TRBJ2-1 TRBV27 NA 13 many TGTGCCAGCAGTTTAAGGGAGGGGGATGAGCAGTTCTTC CASSLREGDEQFF
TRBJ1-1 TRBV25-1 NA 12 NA TGTGCCAGCAGTGTTTTCGACACTGAAGCTTTCTTT CASSVFDTEAFF
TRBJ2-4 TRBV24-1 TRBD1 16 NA TGTGCCACCAGTGATCCGGACAGGGATGCCGGGGGCATTCAGTACTTC CATSDPDRDAGGIQYF
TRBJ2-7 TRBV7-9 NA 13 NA TGTGCCAGCGGCCGTCCAGGGCAATACGAGCAGTACTTC CASGRPGQYEQYF
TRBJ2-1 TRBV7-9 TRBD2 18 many TGTGCCAGCAGCCTCCGTATTGGACTAGCGGGGGGGTACAATGAGCAGTTCTTC CASSLRIGLAGGYNEQFF
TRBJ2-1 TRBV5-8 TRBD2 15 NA TGTGCCAGCAGCTTGTGGACTAGCGGGATACAGGAGCAGTTCTTC CASSLWTSGIQEQFF
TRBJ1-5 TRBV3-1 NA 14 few TGTGCCAGCAGTCCGGACAGTGGTGATCAGCCCCAGCATTTT CASSPDSGDQPQHF
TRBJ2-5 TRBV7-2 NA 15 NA TGTGCCGGCAGCTTAAACGGCCCTGGCGCGGAGACCCAGTACTTC CAGSLNGPGAETQYF
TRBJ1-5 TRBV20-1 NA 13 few TGCAGTGCTAGAGAAGCAGGGAATCAGCCCCAGCATTTT CSAREAGNQPQHF
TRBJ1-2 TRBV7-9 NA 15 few TGTGCCAGCAGCTTCGCTGACGGGGGTATGGGGGGCTACACCTTC CASSFADGGMGGYTF
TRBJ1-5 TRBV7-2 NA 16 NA TGTGCCAGCAGCTTAGTTTTAGGGGAGAGCAATCAGCCCCAGCATTTT CASSLVLGESNQPQHF
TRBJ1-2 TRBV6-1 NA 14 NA TGTGCCAGCAGGGACCCGGGACTGCGGTATGGCTACACCTTC CASRDPGLRYGYTF
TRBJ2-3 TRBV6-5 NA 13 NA TGTGCCAGCAGTTCCTCGGGGGCCAGAACGCAGTATTTT CASSSSGARTQYF
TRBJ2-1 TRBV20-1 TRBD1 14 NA TGCAGTGCCGCAACCGGGACAGGGGGCTATGAGCAGTTCTTC CSAATGTGGYEQFF
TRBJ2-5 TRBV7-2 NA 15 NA TGTGCCAGCAGCATTGGACGGGAGCGGCAAGAGACCCAGTACTTC CASSIGRERQETQYF
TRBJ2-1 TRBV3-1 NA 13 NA TGTGCCAGCAGCCAAGACCCTGGCAATGAGCAGTTCTTC CASSQDPGNEQFF
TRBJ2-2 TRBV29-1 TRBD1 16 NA TGCAGCGCCAAAACGAGGACAGGGGGCCTTTACGGGGAGCTGTTTTTT CSAKTRTGGLYGELFF
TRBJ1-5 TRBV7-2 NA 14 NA TGTGCCAGCAGCTCTTGCGGGGAGGCTCAGCCCCAGCATTTT CASSSCGEAQPQHF
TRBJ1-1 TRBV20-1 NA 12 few TGCAGTGCTAGAGACGGGACTTCTGAAGCTTTCTTT CSARDGTSEAFF
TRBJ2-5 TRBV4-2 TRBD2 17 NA TGTGCCAGCAGCCAAGGAAGTAGCGGGAGGTCCCAAGAGACCCAGTACTTC CASSQGSSGRSQETQYF
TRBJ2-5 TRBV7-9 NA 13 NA TGTGCCAGCAGCCAGCTAGTGTGGGAGACCCAGTACTTC CASSQLVWETQYF
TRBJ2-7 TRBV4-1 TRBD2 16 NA TGCGCCAGCAGCCAAGATTGGCGGGAGGACTCCTACGAGCAGTACTTC CASSQDWREDSYEQYF
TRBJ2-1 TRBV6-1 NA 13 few TGTGCCAGCAGTGAAGCCGGGACCCGCGTGGGGTTCTTC CASSEAGTRVGFF
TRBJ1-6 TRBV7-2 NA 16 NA TGTGCCAGCAGCTTAAAAACAGGGAGTTTAGGTTCACCCCTCCACTTT CASSLKTGSLGSPLHF
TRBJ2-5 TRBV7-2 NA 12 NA TGTGCCAGCAGCTTAGGTGCAGAGACCCAGTACTTC CASSLGAETQYF
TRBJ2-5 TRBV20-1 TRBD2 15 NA TGCAGTGCCGCCGAAGGGACTAGCGGACAAGAGACCCAGTACTTC CSAAEGTSGQETQYF
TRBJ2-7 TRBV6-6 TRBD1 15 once TGTGCCAGCAGTTATGGACAGGGGGCTTTCGACGAGCAGTACTTC CASSYGQGAFDEQYF
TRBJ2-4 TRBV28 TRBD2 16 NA TGTGCCAGCAGCATGGGACTAGCGGTGTGGGGAAACATTCAGTACTTC CASSMGLAVWGNIQYF
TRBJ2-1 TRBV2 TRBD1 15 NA TGTGCCAGCAGTAGGGACAGTATGGGATACAATGAGCAGTTCTTC CASSRDSMGYNEQFF
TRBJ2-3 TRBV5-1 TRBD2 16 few TGCGCCAGCAGCCTGGGACTAGCGGGGTCCCAAGATACGCAGTATTTT CASSLGLAGSQDTQYF
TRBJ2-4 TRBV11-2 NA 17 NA TGTGCCAGCAGCTTAGTTCGAGGAACAGGGAACCAAAACATTCAGTACTTC CASSLVRGTGNQNIQYF
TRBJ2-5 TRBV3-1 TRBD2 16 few TGTGCCAGCAGCCAAGAACTGGCGGGACTACAAGAGACCCAGTACTTC CASSQELAGLQETQYF
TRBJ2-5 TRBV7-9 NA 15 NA TGTGCCAGCAGCTATAGACCTACAATTGAAGAGACCCAGTACTTC CASSYRPTIEETQYF
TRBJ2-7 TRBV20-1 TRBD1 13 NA TGCAGTCCGGGTGGGGACAGAACCTACGAGCAGTACTTC CSPGGDRTYEQYF
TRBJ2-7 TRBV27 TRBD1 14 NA TGTGCCAGCAGCGAAGACAGGGGGTCCTACGAGCAGTACTTC CASSEDRGSYEQYF
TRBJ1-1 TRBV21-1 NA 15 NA TGTGCCAGCAGCCCTAACAGGGGAATGAACACTGAAGCTTTCTTT CASSPNRGMNTEAFF
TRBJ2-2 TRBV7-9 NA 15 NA TGTGCCAGCAGCTTAGTCGGGGCTCACACCGGGGAGCTGTTTTTT CASSLVGAHTGELFF
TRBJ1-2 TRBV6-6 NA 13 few TGTGCCAGCAGTGCGCAGGGGTGGGCTGGCTACACCTTC CASSAQGWAGYTF
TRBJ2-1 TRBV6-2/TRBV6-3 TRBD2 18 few TGTGCCAGCAGTTACTCTCCCACTAGCGGATCCTGGAGGGATGAGCAGTTCTTC CASSYSPTSGSWRDEQFF
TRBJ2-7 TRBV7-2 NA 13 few TGTGCCAGCAGCCCTCAGCCGCAGGACGAGCAGTACTTC CASSPQPQDEQYF
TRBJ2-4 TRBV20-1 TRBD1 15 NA TGCAGTGCTGAAAAGACCGGGACAGGGGGCCTAGAGCAGTACTTC CSAEKTGTGGLEQYF
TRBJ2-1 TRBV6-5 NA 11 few TGTGCCAGCACCCGAGGGGACGAGCAGTTCTTC CASTRGDEQFF